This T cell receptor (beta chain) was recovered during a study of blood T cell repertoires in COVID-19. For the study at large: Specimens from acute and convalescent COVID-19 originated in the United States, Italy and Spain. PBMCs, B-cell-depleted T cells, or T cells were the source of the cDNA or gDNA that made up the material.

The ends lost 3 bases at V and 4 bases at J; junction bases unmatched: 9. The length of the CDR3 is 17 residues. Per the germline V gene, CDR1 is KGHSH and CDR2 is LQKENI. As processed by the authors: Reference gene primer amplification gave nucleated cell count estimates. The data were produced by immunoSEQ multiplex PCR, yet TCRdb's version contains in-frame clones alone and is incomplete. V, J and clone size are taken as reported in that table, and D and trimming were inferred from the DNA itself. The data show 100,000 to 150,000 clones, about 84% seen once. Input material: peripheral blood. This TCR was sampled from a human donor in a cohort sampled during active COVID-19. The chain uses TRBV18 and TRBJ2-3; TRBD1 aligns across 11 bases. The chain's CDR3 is CASSPGLKDRGPDTQYF. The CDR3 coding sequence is TGTGCCAGCTCACCTGGTCTGAAGGACAGGGGGCCAGATACGCAGTATTTT.